Below, one TCR beta chain is given with its context. These data come from a study of cytomegalovirus exposure and HLA in healthy donors. The study ran its PCR with 60 Vbeta and 13 Jbeta primers. TCRdb's table, derived via immunoSEQ multiplex PCR, lists solely in-frame clones and lacks some. The profile shows some 170,000 clones, just under 80% of them singletons. The source of this sequence is a man aged 18 to 35 in good health and CMV-seropositive. Sequenced: PBMCs.

The CDR3 sequence is CASSQGTGYGYTF. The CDR3 coding sequence is TGTGCCAGCAGCCAAGGGACAGGCTATGGCTACACCTTC. V gene TRBV7-3 combines with J gene TRBJ1-2; 8 bases match TRBD1. The length of the CDR3 is 13 residues. Germline-derived CDR1 and CDR2 are SGHTA and FQGTGA. V was clipped by 5 bases and J by 4 bases; unmatched bases: 3. Supplemented by reference TRBV7-3 and TRBJ1-2, the full variable domain reads GAGVSQTPSNKVTEKGKYVELRCDPISGHTALYWYRQSLGQGPEFLIYFQGTGAADDSGLPNDRFFAVRPEGSVSTLKIQRTERGDSAVYLCASSQGTGYGYTFGSGTRLTVV.